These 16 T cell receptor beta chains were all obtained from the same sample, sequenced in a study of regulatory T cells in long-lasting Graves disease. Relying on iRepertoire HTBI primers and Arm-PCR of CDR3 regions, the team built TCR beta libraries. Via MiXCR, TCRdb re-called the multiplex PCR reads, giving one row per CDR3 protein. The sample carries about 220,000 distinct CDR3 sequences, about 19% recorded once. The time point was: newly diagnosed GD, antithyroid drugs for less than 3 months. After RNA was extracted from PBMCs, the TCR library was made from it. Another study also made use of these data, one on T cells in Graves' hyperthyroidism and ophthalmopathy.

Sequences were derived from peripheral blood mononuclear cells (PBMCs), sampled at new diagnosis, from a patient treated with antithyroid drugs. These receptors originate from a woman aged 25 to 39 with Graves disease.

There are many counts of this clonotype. CDR3 region: CASSYMRGQYGYTF. The DNA for the CDR3 is TGTGCCAGCAGTTACATGAGGGGGCAATATGGCTACACCTTC. The chain joins TRBV6-5 to TRBJ1-2; 7 bases match TRBD1. V dropped 2 bases and J dropped 5; count of bases not matched to a gene: 5. Germline assignment: CDR1 MNHEY and CDR2 SVGAGI. CDR3 length: 14 amino acids.

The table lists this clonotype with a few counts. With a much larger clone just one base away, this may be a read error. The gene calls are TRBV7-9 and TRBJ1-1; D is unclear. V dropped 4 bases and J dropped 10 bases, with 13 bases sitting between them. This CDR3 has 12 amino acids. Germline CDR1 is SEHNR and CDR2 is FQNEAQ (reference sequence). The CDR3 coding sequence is TGTGCCAGCAGCTGGGTAACCACTCGAGCTTTCTTT. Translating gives CASSWVTTRAFF.

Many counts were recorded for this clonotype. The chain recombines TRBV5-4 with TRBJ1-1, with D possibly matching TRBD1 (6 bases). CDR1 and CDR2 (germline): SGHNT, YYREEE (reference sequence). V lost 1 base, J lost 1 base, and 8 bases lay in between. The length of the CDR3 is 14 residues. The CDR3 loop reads CASSLRQANTEAFF. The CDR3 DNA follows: TGTGCCAGCAGCTTGCGACAGGCGAACACTGAAGCTTTCTTT.

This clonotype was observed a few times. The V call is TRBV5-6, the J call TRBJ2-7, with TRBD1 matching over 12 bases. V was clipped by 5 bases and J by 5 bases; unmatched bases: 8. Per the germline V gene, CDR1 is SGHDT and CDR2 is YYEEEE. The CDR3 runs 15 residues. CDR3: CASRPRDRGHHEQYF. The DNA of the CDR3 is TGTGCCAGCAGGCCCCGGGACAGGGGGCACCACGAGCAGTACTTC.

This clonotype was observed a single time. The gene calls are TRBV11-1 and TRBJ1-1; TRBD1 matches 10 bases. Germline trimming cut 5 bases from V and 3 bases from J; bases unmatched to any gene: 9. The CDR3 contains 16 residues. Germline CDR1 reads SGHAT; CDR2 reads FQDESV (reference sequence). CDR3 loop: CASSPGQGVGDTEAFF. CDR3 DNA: TGTGCCAGCAGCCCTGGACAGGGGGTTGGGGACACTGAAGCTTTCTTT.

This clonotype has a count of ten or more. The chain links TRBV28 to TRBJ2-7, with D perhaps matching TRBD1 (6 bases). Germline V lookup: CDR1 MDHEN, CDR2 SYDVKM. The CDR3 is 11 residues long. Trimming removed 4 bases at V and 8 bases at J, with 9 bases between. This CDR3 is CASSWGRKQYF. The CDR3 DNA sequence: TGTGCCAGCAGTTGGGGGCGCAAGCAGTACTTC.

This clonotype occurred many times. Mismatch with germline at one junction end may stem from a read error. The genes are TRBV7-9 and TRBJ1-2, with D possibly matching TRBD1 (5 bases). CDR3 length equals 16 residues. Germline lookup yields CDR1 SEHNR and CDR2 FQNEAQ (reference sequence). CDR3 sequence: CASSLPDLTVNYGYTF. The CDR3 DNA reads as TGCGCCAGCAGCTTACCTGATTTGACAGTGAACTATGGCTACACCTTC. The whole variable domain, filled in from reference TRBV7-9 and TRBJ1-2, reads DTGVSQNPRHKITKRGQNVTFRCDPISEHNRLYWYRQTLGQGPEFLTYFQNEAQLEKSRLLSDRFSAERPKGSFSTLEIQRTEQGDSAMYLCASSLPDLTVNYGYTFGSGTRLTVV.

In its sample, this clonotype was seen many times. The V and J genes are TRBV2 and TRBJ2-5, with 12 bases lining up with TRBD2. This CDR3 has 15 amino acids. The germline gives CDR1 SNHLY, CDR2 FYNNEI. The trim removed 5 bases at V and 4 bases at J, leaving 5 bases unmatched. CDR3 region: CASSSSGRARETQYF. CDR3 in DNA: TGTGCCAGCAGTTCTAGCGGGAGGGCCAGAGAGACCCAGTACTTC.

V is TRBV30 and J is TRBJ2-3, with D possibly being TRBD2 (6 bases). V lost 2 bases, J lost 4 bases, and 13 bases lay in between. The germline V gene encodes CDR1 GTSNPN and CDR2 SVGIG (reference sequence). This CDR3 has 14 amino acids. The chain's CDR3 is CAWSRDPGADTQYF. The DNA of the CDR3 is TGTGCCTGGAGTAGGGACCCGGGGGCAGATACGCAGTATTTT.

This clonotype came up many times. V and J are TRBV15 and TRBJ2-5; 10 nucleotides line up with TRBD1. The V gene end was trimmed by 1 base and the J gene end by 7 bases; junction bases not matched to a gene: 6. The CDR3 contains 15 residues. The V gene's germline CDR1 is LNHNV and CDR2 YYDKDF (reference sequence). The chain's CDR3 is CATSRGGTGAPTQYF. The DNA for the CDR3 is TGTGCCACCAGCAGAGGTGGGACAGGGGCCCCGACCCAGTACTTC.

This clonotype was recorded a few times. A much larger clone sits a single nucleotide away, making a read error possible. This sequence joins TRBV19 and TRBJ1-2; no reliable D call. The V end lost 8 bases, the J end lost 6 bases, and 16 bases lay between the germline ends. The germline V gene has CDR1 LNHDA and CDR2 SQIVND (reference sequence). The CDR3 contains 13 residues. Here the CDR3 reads CASGSSLLDGYTF. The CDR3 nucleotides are TGTGCCAGTGGTAGCAGCCTCTTAGATGGCTACACCTTC.

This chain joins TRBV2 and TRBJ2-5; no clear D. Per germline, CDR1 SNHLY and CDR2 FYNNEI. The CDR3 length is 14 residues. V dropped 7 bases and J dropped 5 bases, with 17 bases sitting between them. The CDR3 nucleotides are TGTGCCAGCAAAAGTGGCTTGGGTCAGGAGACCCAGTACTTC. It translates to CASKSGLGQETQYF.

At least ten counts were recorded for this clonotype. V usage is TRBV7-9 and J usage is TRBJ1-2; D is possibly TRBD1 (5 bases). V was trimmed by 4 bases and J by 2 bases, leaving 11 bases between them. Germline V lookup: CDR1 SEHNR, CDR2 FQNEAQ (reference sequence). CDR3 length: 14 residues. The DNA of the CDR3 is TGTGCCAGCAGCTATCAGGGAGAAAACTATGGCTACACCTTC. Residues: CASSYQGENYGYTF.

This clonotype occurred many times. CDR3 DNA: TGTGCCAGCAGTTTCGCAGGGGAGAACACTGAAGCTTTCTTT. Its protein product is CASSFAGENTEAFF. The V and J genes are TRBV28 and TRBJ1-1, with a possible D match to TRBD1 (6 bases). The CDR3 extends over 14 amino acids. The V end was cut by 3 bases, the J end by 1 base, with 9 bases between. Germline CDR1 MDHEN, CDR2 SYDVKM.

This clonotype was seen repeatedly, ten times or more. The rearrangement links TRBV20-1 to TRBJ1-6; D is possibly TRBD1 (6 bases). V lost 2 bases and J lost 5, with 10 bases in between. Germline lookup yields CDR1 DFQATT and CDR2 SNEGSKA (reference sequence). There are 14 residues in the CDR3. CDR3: CSARRRGNNSPLHF. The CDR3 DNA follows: TGCAGTGCTAGACGCAGGGGAAATAATTCACCCCTCCACTTT.

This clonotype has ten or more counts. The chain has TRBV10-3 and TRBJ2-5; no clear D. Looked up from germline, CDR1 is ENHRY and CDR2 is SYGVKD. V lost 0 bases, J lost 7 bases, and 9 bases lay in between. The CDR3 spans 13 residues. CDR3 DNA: TGTGCCATCAGTGAGTCGACTTTGGGGACCCAGTACTTC. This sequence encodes CAISESTLGTQYF.